This note documents a single T cell receptor (beta chain) sequence. The method was immunoSEQ multiplex PCR; TCRdb's version includes in-frame clones alone and lacks a portion of them. The sample gives 2 million to 2.5 million clones, nearly 97% of which show up once; about 0.13% is in the top ten. The data stem from a study of shared clonotypes between healthy human individuals. The sequencing input was naive CD4+ T cells sorted from blood. Subset given: CD45RA+ positively selected. This clonotype originated in a man aged 18-30 years in good health.

In DNA form, the CDR3 reads TGTGCCAGCGGCAAGGGACAGGTCGCTATCCCGAGTAACTATGGCTACACCTTC. Translated, it gives CASGKGQVAIPSNYGYTF. The rearrangement joins TRBV7-2 to TRBJ1-2; 8 nucleotides align to TRBD1. V lost 8 bases and J lost 1; bases outside the gene matches: 18. Germline V gives CDR1 SGHTA, CDR2 FQGNSA. The CDR3 runs to 18 residues. The variable domain in full, completed from reference TRBV7-2 and TRBJ1-2, reads GAGVSQSPSNKVTEKGKDVELRCDPISGHTALYWYRQSLGQGLEFLIYFQGNSAPDKSGLPSDRFSAERTGGSVSTLTIQRTQQEDSAVYLCASGKGQVAIPSNYGYTFGSGTRLTVV.